This entry is about one T cell receptor beta chain. The V segment lost 0 bases and the J segment 8 bases; nucleotides outside the gene matches: 10. The CDR3 is 16 amino acids. Germline CDR1 is SGDLS and CDR2 is YYNGEE. Sequencing used immunoSEQ multiplex PCR; TCRdb keeps in-frame clones, though not all of them. Of 15,000 to 20,000 clones in the sample, 84% were seen once. These data belong to a study of T cell changes during pregnancy in multiple sclerosis. This TCR was recovered from a female donor in good health, enrolled as a control in a pregnancy study. Sequenced material: CD8+ T cells from peripheral blood mononuclear cells, taken in the third trimester of pregnancy. The chain couples TRBV9 to TRBJ2-1; 8 nucleotides align to TRBD1. Here the CDR3 DNA reads TGTGCCAGCAGCGTAGGACCAGGGGGCCCCTCTGATGAGCAGTTCTTC. Its translation is CASSVGPGGPSDEQFF.